This paragraph reports one TCR beta chain. Its specificity is not known. This CDR3 is 17 amino acids long. The V gene lost 5 bases and the J gene lost 5 bases, with 24 bases spanning the gap. Germline V gene data show CDR1 as MDHEN and CDR2 as SYDVKM. Sorted-subset replicate PCRs used about 200 ng of genomic DNA. This amount corresponded to some 30,000 T cell genomes. Libraries were prepared by immunoSEQ multiplex PCR; TCRdb keeps only in-frame clonotypes and omits some of them. The sample has 550,000 to 600,000 clones, about 98% seen once; the top ten hold approximately 0.3%. This entry belongs to a study of shared clonotypes between healthy human individuals. The naive CD8 fraction comprised CD45RO-negative cells positively selected for CCR7 and excluded terminally differentiated effector memory CD45RA+ cells. Study results and limitations: Rarefaction demonstrated incomplete sorted-subset sequencing despite large depth. Clonotype sharing among donors likely depends on sequencing depth.

The sample taken for sequencing was naive CD8+ T cells sorted from blood. The source is a man in his thirties or forties in good health. The chain carries TRBV28 and TRBJ2-5; D may correspond to TRBD1 or TRBD2 (5 bases each). This CDR3 reads CASSASGHGFTGETQYF. CDR3 nucleotides: TGTGCCAGCAGTGCTTCAGGGCATGGCTTCACGGGGGAGACCCAGTACTTC. The variable domain in full, completed from reference TRBV28 and TRBJ2-5, reads DVKVTQSSRYLVKRTGEKVFLECVQDMDHENMFWYRQDPGLGLRLIYFSYDVKMKEKGDIPEGYSVSREKKERFSLILESASTNQTSMYLCASSASGHGFTGETQYFGPGTRLLVL.